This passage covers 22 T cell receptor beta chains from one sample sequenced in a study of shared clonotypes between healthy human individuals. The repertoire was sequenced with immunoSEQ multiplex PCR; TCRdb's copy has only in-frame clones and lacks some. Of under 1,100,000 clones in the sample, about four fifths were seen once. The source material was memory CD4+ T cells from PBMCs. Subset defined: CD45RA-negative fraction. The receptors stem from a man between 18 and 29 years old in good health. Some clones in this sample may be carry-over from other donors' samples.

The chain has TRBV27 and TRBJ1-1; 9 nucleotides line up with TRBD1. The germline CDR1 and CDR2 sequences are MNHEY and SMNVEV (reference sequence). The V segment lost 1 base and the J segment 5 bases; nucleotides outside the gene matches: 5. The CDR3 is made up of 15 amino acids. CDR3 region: CASSLLQGAGTEAFF. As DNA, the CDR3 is TGTGCCAGCAGTTTATTACAGGGGGCAGGGACTGAAGCTTTCTTT.

The CDR3 DNA follows: TGTGCCAGCAGCTTCGCAGGTACACCCTACGAGCAGTACTTC. This translates into CASSFAGTPYEQYF. The V gene is TRBV11-2, the J gene TRBJ2-7, with D unclear. Germline-derived CDR1 and CDR2 are SGHAT and FQNNGV. CDR3 length: 14 amino acids. V was cut by 3 bases and J by 2 bases, with 11 bases left in between.

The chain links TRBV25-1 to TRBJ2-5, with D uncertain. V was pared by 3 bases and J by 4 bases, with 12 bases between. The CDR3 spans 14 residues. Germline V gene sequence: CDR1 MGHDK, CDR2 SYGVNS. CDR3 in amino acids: CASSDPRPSETQYF. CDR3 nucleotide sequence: TGTGCCAGCAGTGATCCCCGACCATCAGAGACCCAGTACTTC.

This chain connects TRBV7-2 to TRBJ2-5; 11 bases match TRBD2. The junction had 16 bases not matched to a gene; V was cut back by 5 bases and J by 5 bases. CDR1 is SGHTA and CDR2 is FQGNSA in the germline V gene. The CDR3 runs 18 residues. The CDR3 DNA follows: TGTGCCAGCAGCATAGGGAGCCTAGCGGGAGGTACCGGCGAGACCCAGTACTTC. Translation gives CASSIGSLAGGTGETQYF. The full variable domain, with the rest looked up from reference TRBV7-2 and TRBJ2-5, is GAGVSQSPSNKVTEKGKDVELRCDPISGHTALYWYRQSLGQGLEFLIYFQGNSAPDKSGLPSDRFSAERTGGSVSTLTIQRTQQEDSAVYLCASSIGSLAGGTGETQYFGPGTRLLVL.

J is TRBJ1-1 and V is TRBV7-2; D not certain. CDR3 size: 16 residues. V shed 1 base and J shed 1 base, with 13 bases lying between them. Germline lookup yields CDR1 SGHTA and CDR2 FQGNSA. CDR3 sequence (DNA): TGTGCCAGCAGCTTAGGGACTAACCCGGAGAACACTGAAGCTTTCTTT. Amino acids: CASSLGTNPENTEAFF.

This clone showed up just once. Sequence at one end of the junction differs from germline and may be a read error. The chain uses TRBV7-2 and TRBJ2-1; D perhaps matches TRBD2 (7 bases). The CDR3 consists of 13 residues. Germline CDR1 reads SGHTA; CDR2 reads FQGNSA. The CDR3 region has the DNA TGTGCCAGCAGCGGTATGCGGGGGACACCGCAGCTCTTC. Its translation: CASSGMRGTPQLF.

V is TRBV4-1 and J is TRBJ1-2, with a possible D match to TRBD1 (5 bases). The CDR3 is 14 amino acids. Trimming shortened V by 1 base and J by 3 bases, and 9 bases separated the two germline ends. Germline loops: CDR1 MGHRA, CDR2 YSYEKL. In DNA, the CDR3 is TGCGCCAGCAGCCAAGGTGGGGGGGACTATGGCTACACCTTC. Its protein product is CASSQGGGDYGYTF.

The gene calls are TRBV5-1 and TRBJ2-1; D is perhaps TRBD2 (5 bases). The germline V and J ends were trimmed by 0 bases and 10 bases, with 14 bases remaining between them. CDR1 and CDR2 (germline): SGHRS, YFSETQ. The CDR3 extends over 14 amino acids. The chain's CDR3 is CASSLADTRDEQFF. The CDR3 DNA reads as TGCGCCAGCAGCTTGGCCGATACTAGAGACGAGCAGTTCTTC.

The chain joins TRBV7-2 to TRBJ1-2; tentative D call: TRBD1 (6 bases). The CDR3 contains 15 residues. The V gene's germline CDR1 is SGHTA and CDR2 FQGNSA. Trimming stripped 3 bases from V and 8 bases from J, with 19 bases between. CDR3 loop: CASSFGGAQKEGYTF. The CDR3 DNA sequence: TGTGCCAGCAGCTTCGGGGGGGCGCAGAAGGAAGGCTACACCTTC.

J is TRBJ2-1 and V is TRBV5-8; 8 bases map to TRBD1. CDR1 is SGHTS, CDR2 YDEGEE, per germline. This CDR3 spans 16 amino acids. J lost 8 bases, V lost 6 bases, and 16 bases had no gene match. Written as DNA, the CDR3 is TGTGCCAGCACTCCATTGGGCAGGGGGCAGCGCGATGAGCAGTTCTTC. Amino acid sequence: CASTPLGRGQRDEQFF.

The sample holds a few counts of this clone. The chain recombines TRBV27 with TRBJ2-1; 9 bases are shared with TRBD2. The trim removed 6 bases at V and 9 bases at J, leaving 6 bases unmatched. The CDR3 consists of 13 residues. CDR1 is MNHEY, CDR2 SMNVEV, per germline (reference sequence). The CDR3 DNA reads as TGTGCCAGCAGAGGCGGGAGGGCCACTGAGCAGTTCTTC. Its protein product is CASRGGRATEQFF.

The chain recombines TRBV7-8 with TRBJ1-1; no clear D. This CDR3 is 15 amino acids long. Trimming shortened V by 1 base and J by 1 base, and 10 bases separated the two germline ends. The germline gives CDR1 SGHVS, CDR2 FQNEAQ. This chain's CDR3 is CASSLVSHGNTEAFF. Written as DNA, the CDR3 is TGTGCCAGCAGCTTAGTTTCCCATGGGAACACTGAAGCTTTCTTT.

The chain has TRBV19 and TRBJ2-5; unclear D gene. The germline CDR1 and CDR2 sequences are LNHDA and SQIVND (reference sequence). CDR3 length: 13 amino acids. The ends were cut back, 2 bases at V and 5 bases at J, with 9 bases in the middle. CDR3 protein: CASSIIPTETQYF. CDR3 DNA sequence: TGTGCCAGTAGTATAATCCCTACCGAGACCCAGTACTTC.

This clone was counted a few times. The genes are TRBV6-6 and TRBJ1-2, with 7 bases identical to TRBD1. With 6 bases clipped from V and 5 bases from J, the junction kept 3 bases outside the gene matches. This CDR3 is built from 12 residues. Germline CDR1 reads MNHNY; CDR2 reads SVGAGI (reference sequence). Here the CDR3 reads CASRDRRYGYTF. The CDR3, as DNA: TGTGCCAGCAGGGACAGGCGGTATGGCTACACCTTC.

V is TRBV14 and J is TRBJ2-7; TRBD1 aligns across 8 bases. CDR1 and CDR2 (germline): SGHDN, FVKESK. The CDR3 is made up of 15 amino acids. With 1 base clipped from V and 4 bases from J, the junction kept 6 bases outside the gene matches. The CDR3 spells CASSQGTGFFYEQYF. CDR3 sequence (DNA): TGTGCCAGCAGCCAAGGGACAGGGTTTTTTTACGAGCAGTACTTC.

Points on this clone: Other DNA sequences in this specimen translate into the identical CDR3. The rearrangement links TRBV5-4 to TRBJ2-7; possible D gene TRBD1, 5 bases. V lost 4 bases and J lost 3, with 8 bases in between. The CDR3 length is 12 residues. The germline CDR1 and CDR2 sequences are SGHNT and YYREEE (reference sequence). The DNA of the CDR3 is TGTGCCAGCAGCGGCGACAGCTACGAGCAGTACTTC. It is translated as CASSGDSYEQYF.

The CDR3 here is CASRPDGGDWQYF. The CDR3 coding sequence is TGTGCCAGCAGACCGGACGGAGGGGACTGGCAGTACTTC. The J gene is TRBJ2-7, the V gene TRBV6-6; D perhaps matches TRBD2 (6 bases). Germline V gene lookup returns CDR1 MNHNY and CDR2 SVGAGI (reference sequence). This CDR3 comprises 13 residues. V was trimmed by 6 bases and J by 9 bases, leaving 18 bases between them.

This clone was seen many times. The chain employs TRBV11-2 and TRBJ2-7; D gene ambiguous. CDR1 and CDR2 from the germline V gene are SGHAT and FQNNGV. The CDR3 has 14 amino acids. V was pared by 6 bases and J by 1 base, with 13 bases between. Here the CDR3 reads CASRGSLASYEQYF. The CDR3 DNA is TGTGCCAGCAGGGGGTCCCTCGCATCCTACGAGCAGTACTTC.

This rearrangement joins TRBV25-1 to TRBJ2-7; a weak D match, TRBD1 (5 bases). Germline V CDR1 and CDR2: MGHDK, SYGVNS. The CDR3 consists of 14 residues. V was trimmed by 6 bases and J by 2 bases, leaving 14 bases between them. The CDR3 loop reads CASSLSAGTYEQYF. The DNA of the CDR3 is TGTGCCAGCAGCCTCAGCGCAGGGACCTACGAGCAGTACTTC.

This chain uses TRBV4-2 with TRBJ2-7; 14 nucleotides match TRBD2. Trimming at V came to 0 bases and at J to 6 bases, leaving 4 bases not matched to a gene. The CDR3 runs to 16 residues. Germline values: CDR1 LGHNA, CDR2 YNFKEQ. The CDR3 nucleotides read TGTGCCAGCAGCCAAGAAGGGACTAGCGGGAGTTCCGAGCAGTACTTC. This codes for CASSQEGTSGSSEQYF.

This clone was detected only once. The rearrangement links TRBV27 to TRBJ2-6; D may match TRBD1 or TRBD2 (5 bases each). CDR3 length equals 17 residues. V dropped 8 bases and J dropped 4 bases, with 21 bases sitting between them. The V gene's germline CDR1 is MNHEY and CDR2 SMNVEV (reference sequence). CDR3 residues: CASQAWGEGSGANVLTF. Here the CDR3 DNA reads TGTGCCAGCCAAGCTTGGGGAGAGGGGTCCGGGGCCAACGTCCTGACTTTC.

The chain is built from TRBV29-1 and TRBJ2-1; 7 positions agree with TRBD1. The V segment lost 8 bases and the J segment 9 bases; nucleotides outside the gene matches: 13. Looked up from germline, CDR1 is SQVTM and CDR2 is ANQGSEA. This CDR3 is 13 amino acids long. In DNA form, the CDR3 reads TGCAGCCTCAGACAGGGTGGTACCAGTGAGCAGTTCTTC. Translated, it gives CSLRQGGTSEQFF.